Following are 18 T cell receptor beta chains from one sample sequenced in a study of T cells in Graves' hyperthyroidism and ophthalmopathy. RNA transcripts yielded amplified TCR beta CDR3 regions. TCR CDR3 regions were first amplified by RT-PCR with HTBI primers. TCRdb analysed the multiplex PCR reads with MiXCR anew, one entry per CDR3 protein. This table has about 260,000 distinct CDR3 sequences, roughly 15% appearing once. The sequencing input was blood. The receptors derive from a young woman with Graves' ophthalmopathy.

The rearrangement joins TRBV10-3 to TRBJ1-1; TRBD1 matches 11 bases. Per the germline V gene, CDR1 is ENHRY and CDR2 is SYGVKD. Trimming at V came to 6 bases and at J to 4 bases, leaving 4 bases not matched to a gene. This CDR3 spans 14 amino acids. The CDR3 nucleotides are TGTGCCATCAGGGACAGGGGGCCCGGCACTGAAGCTTTCTTT. Translated: CAIRDRGPGTEAFF.

This clonotype was seen at least ten times. The gene calls are TRBV6-1 and TRBJ1-5; D gene ambiguous. Trimming took off 4 bases at V and 0 bases at J, with 28 bases between the two ends. CDR1 is MNHNS and CDR2 is SASEGT in the germline V gene. The CDR3 is made up of 21 amino acids. CDR3 nucleotides: TGTGCCAGCAGTGGAAGGGCAGGTGTATCTCGGGCGTCGTATAGCAATCAGCCCCAGCATTTT. Translated, it gives CASSGRAGVSRASYSNQPQHF.

This clonotype has at least ten counts. Being one base from a much bigger clone, this may be a read error. Likely a read error: the CDR3 ends without its conserved phenylalanine or tryptophan. The chain joins TRBV28 to TRBJ1-2, with a tentative D call TRBD1 (5 bases). Deletions cut 3 bases from V and 1 base from J, with 9 bases between. Germline V lookup: CDR1 MDHEN, CDR2 SYDVKM. The CDR3 covers 14 residues. The CDR3 here is CASSFLGLNYGYTL. DNA of the CDR3: TGTGCCAGCAGTTTCTTGGGACTTAACTATGGCTACACCCTC.

Points on this clonotype: This may stem from a read error, because a much larger clone lies one nucleotide away. This chain joins TRBV28 and TRBJ2-7; 12 nucleotides align to TRBD2. CDR3 size: 16 residues. V gave up 1 base and J gave up 7 bases; unmatched junction bases: 8. From germline, CDR1 is MDHEN and CDR2 SYDVKM. In DNA form, the CDR3 reads TGTGCCAGCAGTTTATACCCTAGCGGGGGGGCGGTTGAGCAGTACTTC. Translated: CASSLYPSGGAVEQYF.

This clonotype was detected many times. The chain links TRBV20-1 to TRBJ2-1, with D uncertain. This CDR3 contains 16 residues. Per the germline V gene, CDR1 is DFQATT and CDR2 is SNEGSKA (reference sequence). Trimming cost V 6 bases and J 0 bases, with 18 bases left between them. CDR3 protein: CSAHQTVAASYNEQFF. In DNA form, the CDR3 reads TGCAGTGCACACCAAACAGTGGCAGCCTCCTACAATGAGCAGTTCTTC.

This clonotype has ten or more counts. J is TRBJ2-7 and V is TRBV7-2; possibly TRBD2 for D (10 bases). V lost 0 bases and J 4 bases, leaving 28 bases between the germline ends. The germline gives CDR1 SGHTA, CDR2 FQGNSA. The CDR3 totals 20 residues. The CDR3 is CASSLAPDRGKLAGRYEQYF. The CDR3 coding sequence is TGTGCCAGCAGCTTAGCGCCGGACAGGGGAAAACTAGCGGGAAGGTACGAGCAGTACTTC.

This clonotype came up many times. The rearrangement uses TRBV6-1 and TRBJ1-5; D unclear. Germline CDR1 reads MNHNS; CDR2 reads SASEGT. The CDR3 is 15 residues long. Trimming stripped 1 base from V and 6 bases from J, with 13 bases between. For the CDR3, the DNA is TGTGCCAGCAGTGAAGGCCCGTCTTCCGGTCAGCCCCAGCATTTT. The encoded protein is CASSEGPSSGQPQHF.

A single count supports this clonotype. The chain has TRBV6-2 or TRBV6-3 and TRBJ1-1; TRBD1 matches 12 bases. Per the germline V gene, CDR1 is MNHEY and CDR2 is SVGEGT. CDR3 length equals 15 residues. The V segment lost 6 bases and the J segment 5 bases; nucleotides outside the gene matches: 7. In DNA, the CDR3 is TGTGCCAGCAGCCGGGGACAGGGGGCCGGGACTGAAGCTTTCTTT. Residues: CASSRGQGAGTEAFF.

This clonotype was seen a handful of times. The genes are TRBV7-2 and TRBJ2-2; 12 nucleotides match TRBD2. The V gene end was trimmed by 5 bases and the J gene end by 5 bases; junction bases not matched to a gene: 9. CDR1 is SGHTA, CDR2 FQGNSA, per germline. CDR3 size: 17 residues. The chain's CDR3 is CASSIILAGGITGELFF. Here the CDR3 DNA reads TGTGCCAGCAGCATTATTCTAGCGGGGGGGATAACCGGGGAGCTGTTTTTT. The variable domain in full, completed from reference TRBV7-2 and TRBJ2-2, reads GAGVSQSPSNKVTEKGKDVELRCDPISGHTALYWYRQSLGQGLEFLIYFQGNSAPDKSGLPSDRFSAERTGGSVSTLTIQRTQQEDSAVYLCASSIILAGGITGELFFGEGSRLTVL.

The table lists this clonotype with many counts. This sequence joins TRBV27 and TRBJ1-2; unclear D gene. The CDR3 spans 13 residues. Germline V gene lookup returns CDR1 MNHEY and CDR2 SMNVEV (reference sequence). Trimming removed 6 bases at V and 8 bases at J, with 16 bases between. The DNA for the CDR3 is TGTGCCAGCAGGGACCAAATGTATGGGGGCTACACCTTC. Translating gives CASRDQMYGGYTF.

This clonotype was seen ten or more times. This chain joins TRBV11-3 and TRBJ2-3, with no clear D. V lost 0 bases and J lost 3, with 1 base in between. Germline V lookup: CDR1 SGHNT, CDR2 YENEEA. The length of the CDR3 is 12 residues. The CDR3 nucleotides read TGTGCCAGCAGCTTAGAAACAGATACGCAGTATTTT. Protein: CASSLETDTQYF.

This rearrangement joins TRBV4-1 to TRBJ2-7, with 8 bases that match TRBD2. Germline CDR1 reads MGHRA; CDR2 reads YSYEKL. This CDR3 is built from 16 residues. V shed 0 bases and J 2 bases; nucleotides not matched to a gene: 6. In DNA, the CDR3 is TGCGCCAGCAGCCAAGAGTCCCAAGCGGGAGCCTACGAGCAGTACTTC. Translation: CASSQESQAGAYEQYF.

This clonotype has a count of ten or more. The chain joins TRBV7-9 to TRBJ2-7; no clear D gene. The CDR3 totals 12 residues. Trimming pared 0 bases from V and 3 bases from J, leaving 3 bases between. Germline V gene sequence: CDR1 SEHNR, CDR2 FQNEAQ (reference sequence). CDR3 sequence (DNA): TGTGCCAGCAGCTTAGCATTCTACGAGCAGTACTTC. Its translation is CASSLAFYEQYF.

This clonotype was counted many times. The chain couples TRBV28 to TRBJ1-2, with 7 bases lining up with TRBD1. The germline V gene has CDR1 MDHEN and CDR2 SYDVKM. The CDR3 runs 13 residues. The V gene end was trimmed by 6 bases and the J gene end by 4 bases; junction bases not matched to a gene: 5. CDR3 amino acids: CASSPGQPYGYTF. The CDR3 DNA sequence: TGTGCCAGCAGCCCGGGACAGCCCTATGGCTACACCTTC.

This clonotype was picked up many times. The V and J genes are TRBV5-5 and TRBJ1-5; TRBD1 aligns across 8 bases. CDR1 and CDR2 from the germline V gene are SGHKS and YYEKEE (reference sequence). This CDR3 has 15 amino acids. The trim removed 0 bases at V and 6 bases at J, leaving 5 bases unmatched. Here the CDR3 reads CASSLARTGSQPQHF. The CDR3 coding sequence is TGTGCCAGCAGCTTGGCGCGGACAGGGAGTCAGCCCCAGCATTTT.

In this sample, this clonotype turned up many times. The chain combines TRBV18 with TRBJ2-3; 12 nucleotides match TRBD2. This CDR3 has 15 residues. Germline V gene sequence: CDR1 KGHSH, CDR2 LQKENI. V shed 5 bases, J shed 4 bases, and the junction held 4 bases outside the gene matches. The CDR3 DNA follows: TGTGCCAGCTCATCGGGACTAGCGGGTTCAGATACGCAGTATTTT. Translating it yields CASSSGLAGSDTQYF.

The V call is TRBV6-2 or TRBV6-3, the J call TRBJ2-2; 7 bases are shared with TRBD1. The CDR3 is 15 residues long. Germline values: CDR1 MNHEY, CDR2 SVGEGT. Trimming removed 4 bases from V and 7 bases from J; junction bases left unmatched: 9. CDR3 nucleotide sequence: TGTGCCAGCAGTTGGGGACAGAGGGTGGTCGGGGAGCTGTTTTTT. This translates into CASSWGQRVVGELFF.

This clonotype was observed a few times. The chain links TRBV7-3 to TRBJ2-6, with 9 bases aligning to TRBD1. The V segment lost 0 bases and the J segment 10 bases; nucleotides outside the gene matches: 1. This CDR3 contains 14 residues. Germline CDR1 reads SGHTA; CDR2 reads FQGTGA. CDR3 DNA sequence: TGTGCCAGCAGCTTAACCGGGACAGGGAACGTCCTGACTTTC. It codes for CASSLTGTGNVLTF.